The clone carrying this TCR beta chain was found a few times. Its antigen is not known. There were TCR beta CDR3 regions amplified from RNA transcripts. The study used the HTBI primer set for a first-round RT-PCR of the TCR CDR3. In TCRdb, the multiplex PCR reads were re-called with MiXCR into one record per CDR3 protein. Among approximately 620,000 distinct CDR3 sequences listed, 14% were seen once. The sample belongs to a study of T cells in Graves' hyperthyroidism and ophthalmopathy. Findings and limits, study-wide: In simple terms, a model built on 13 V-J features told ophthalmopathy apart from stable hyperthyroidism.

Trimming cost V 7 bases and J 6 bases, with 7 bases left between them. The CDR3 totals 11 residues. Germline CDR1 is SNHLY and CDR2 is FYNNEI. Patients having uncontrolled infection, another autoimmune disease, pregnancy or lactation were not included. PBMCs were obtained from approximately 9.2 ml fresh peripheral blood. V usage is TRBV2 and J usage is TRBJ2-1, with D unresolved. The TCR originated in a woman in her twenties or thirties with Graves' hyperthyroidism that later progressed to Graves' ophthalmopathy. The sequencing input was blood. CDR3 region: CASTVTNEQFF. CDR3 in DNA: TGTGCCAGCACCGTGACCAATGAGCAGTTCTTC.